This T cell receptor (beta chain) was sequenced in a study of post-analysis software for immune sequencing data. Study observations and caveats: In patients, about five TRBV segments were more frequent than in controls, with TRBV5-6, TRBV5-1 and TRBV20-1 among them.

In regard to this clonotype: As yet, its antigen is unknown.

Built from TCR beta cDNA, the libraries had unique molecular identifiers in them. TCRdb redid the calling of the PCR reads with MiXCR, one entry per CDR3 protein. The repertoire holds about 400,000 distinct CDR3 sequences, with 30% to 45% as singletons. This CDR3 comprises 13 residues. Germline CDR1 is DFQATT and CDR2 is SNEGSKA (reference sequence). V shed 6 bases and J shed 2 bases, with 12 bases lying between them. The rearrangement uses TRBV20-1 and TRBJ2-3; perhaps TRBD2 as D (5 bases). The sequence was obtained from a girl aged 5-17 years with multiple sclerosis. The material sequenced was blood. CDR3 DNA: TGCAGTGCGGAACGGGAACCCACAGATACGCAGTATTTT. Its protein product is CSAEREPTDTQYF.